This TCR beta chain was identified during a study of CD8 T cells in ankylosing spondylitis (dated by TCRdb to the late 2010s). Looking at the study overall: To find TCR variants linked to disease, the study profiled T cell receptor beta repertoires in ankylosing spondylitis patients and healthy donors. In total, the full study cohort was made up of 100 to 140 healthy donors and 25 to 30 ankylosing spondylitis patients. Peripheral blood was sampled, and synovial fluid was also collected from ankylosing spondylitis patients.

Sequencing took place on an Illumina HiSeq 2500. Quantitative 5'-RACE with molecular barcodes was the method used to prepare the TCR beta libraries. On the study's bioinformatics: Disease-linked TCR variants were identified with a new computational method built on a probabilistic model of VDJ rearrangement. TCRdb reprocessed the public reads (quality trimming at Q25 with fastp, clone calling with MiXCR) and kept in-frame beta chains. CDR3 protein duplicates are merged, each entry listing the most common genes and DNA. TCRdb, not the original authors, processed these V and J calls. This sample holds about 360,000 distinct CDR3 sequences; 20% were observed only once. The ten largest clonotypes hold around 13% of the sample. From cysteine to phenylalanine, the CDR3 is 17 amino acids long. Only the CDR3 region is kept as DNA, spanning 51 bases read in frame from base 1. V is reduced by 0 bases and J by 3 bases, leaving a spacing of 17 bases between them. The germline V gene gives CDR1 as MGHRA and CDR2 as YSYEKL.

This clonotype was seen more than once but under ten times. Its antigen has not been determined. Base-call qualities are not available, and no considerably larger clone is one nucleotide away. Overall study results and their limits: Some motif variants were previously reported in synovial fluid and blood of reactive arthritis patients, suggesting common disease-initiation mechanisms. According to the report, matched synovial fluid samples from ankylosing spondylitis patients were significantly enriched for the disease-linked clones. A TCR beta motif of fewer than 10 highly homologous amino acid variants appeared characteristic of blood from ankylosing spondylitis patients. A CD8+ phenotype was shown by the disease-linked clones, which were found at relatively low frequencies in peripheral blood.

Sequenced: blood, either unsorted or a sorted T cell fraction (not recorded which). The receptor was derived from a male donor with ankylosing spondylitis or in good health (not recorded which). The sequence is built from TRBV4-1 and TRBJ1-2; no D segment can be confidently identified. CDR3 region: CASSQDRTGVPYYGYTF. The sequence in DNA is TGCGCCAGCAGCCAAGATCGCACTGGTGTGCCCTACTATGGCTACACCTTC.